Shown below are 5 T cell receptor beta chains from a single sample sequenced in a study of blood T cell repertoires in COVID-19. Profiling relied on immunoSEQ multiplex PCR, and the TCRdb table lists in-frame clones only, not all of them. This table holds approximately 140,000 clones, over 75% found once. The sequenced sample was PBMCs or T cells enriched from blood (not recorded which). All receptors come from a woman in her 30s with acute COVID-19.

This clone was seen once. This chain connects TRBV27 to TRBJ2-1, with a weak D call TRBD2 (5 bases). V was pared by 6 bases and J by 1 base, with 10 bases between. The CDR3 covers 14 residues. CDR1 is MNHEY, CDR2 SMNVEV, per germline (reference sequence). The CDR3 here is CASSLRLSYNEQFF. DNA for the CDR3: TGTGCCAGCAGCCTTAGACTATCCTACAATGAGCAGTTCTTC.

This CDR3 reads CSVQLGQGVYNEQFF. The CDR3 bases are TGCAGCGTCCAACTCGGACAGGGAGTCTACAATGAGCAGTTCTTC. The chain links TRBV29-1 to TRBJ2-1, with 8 bases identical to TRBD1. This CDR3 has 15 residues. The V gene end was trimmed by 6 bases and the J gene end by 3 bases; junction bases not matched to a gene: 10. From germline, CDR1 is SQVTM and CDR2 ANQGSEA.

CDR3 amino acids: CASSRGAGVGEQYF. The CDR3 DNA sequence: TGTGCCAGCAGTCGGGGGGCGGGAGTGGGAGAGCAGTACTTC. The chain is built from TRBV6-5 and TRBJ2-7; D might be TRBD2 (7 bases). Germline V gene lookup returns CDR1 MNHEY and CDR2 SVGAGI. V shed 5 bases and J shed 7 bases, with 18 bases lying between them. The CDR3 covers 14 residues.

The chain employs TRBV6-5 and TRBJ1-4; TRBD1 matches at 9 bases. This CDR3 has 14 residues. Germline V gives CDR1 MNHEY, CDR2 SVGAGI. After removal of 6 bases from V and 7 bases from J, the junction contained 6 bases not matched to a gene. The CDR3 DNA reads TGTGCCAGCAGCTACAGGGGGCTCAGTGAAAAACTGTTTTTT. Translation gives CASSYRGLSEKLFF.

The V and J genes are TRBV28 and TRBJ1-1, with D perhaps matching TRBD1 (5 bases). The V gene lost 6 bases and the J gene lost 1 base, with 12 bases spanning the gap. CDR3 length: 14 amino acids. Germline CDR1 reads MDHEN; CDR2 reads SYDVKM. In DNA form, the CDR3 reads TGTGCCAGCAGGGCAGGGATCCAGAACACTGAAGCTTTCTTT. Its protein product is CASRAGIQNTEAFF.